Listed below are T cell receptor beta chains from one sample, sequenced in a study of human T cells and chemical hapten exposure. TCRdb reanalysed the RACE reads using MiXCR and keeps one entry per CDR3 protein. The sample records about 190,000 distinct CDR3 sequences, 24% being singletons. The starting material was whole blood, obtained in connection with sensitization to the hapten diphenylcyclopropenone (DPC). The source is a woman aged 40-49 years with alopecia areata. Some clones in this sample may be carry-over from other donors' samples. CDR3s include the opening cysteine and the closing phenylalanine or tryptophan. A D gene is named only where the DNA matches it firmly. Clone size appears in some rows only: once, few, many, or a class for an expanded clone.

cdr3_nt	cdr3_aa	clone_size	v_call	j_call	d_call
TGTGCCAGCAGCTTAGGCCAGGGTGGGACAGATACGCAGTATTTT	CASSLGQGGTDTQYF	NA	TRBV7-2	TRBJ2-3	NA
TGTGCCAGCAGTTCACCCCCAGGGGGGGAAAACTACAATGAGCAGTTCTTC	CASSSPPGGENYNEQFF	few	TRBV12-3/TRBV12-4	TRBJ2-1	NA
TGCAGTACGCTGCAAGGAGGCTTATCAGATACGCAGTATTTT	CSTLQGGLSDTQYF	few	TRBV20-1	TRBJ2-3	NA
TGCGCCAGCAGCCCTCCGGGACAGCTGAACACTGAAGCTTTCTTT	CASSPPGQLNTEAFF	NA	TRBV4-1	TRBJ1-1	TRBD1
TGCAGTGCTTCTTGGACTAGCGGGGCCTACGAGCAGTACTTC	CSASWTSGAYEQYF	few	TRBV20-1	TRBJ2-7	TRBD2
TGTGCCAGCAGGGCCGGGACAGGCCTCTACGAGCAGTACTTC	CASRAGTGLYEQYF	NA	TRBV28	TRBJ2-7	TRBD1
TGTGCCAGCACACTAGCGGGAGCGTACGAGCAGTACTTC	CASTLAGAYEQYF	few	TRBV25-1	TRBJ2-7	TRBD2
TGTGCCACCAGTGATACCCAGGGGGCGGGACAGCCCCAGCATTTT	CATSDTQGAGQPQHF	many	TRBV24-1	TRBJ1-5	TRBD1
TGTGCCAGCAGTTTTCTTCAAGACACTGAAGCTTTCTTT	CASSFLQDTEAFF	NA	TRBV12-3/TRBV12-4	TRBJ1-1	NA
TGTGCCAGCAGCTTAGATTCGTTTGGTAGTGAGCAGTTCTTC	CASSLDSFGSEQFF	once	TRBV11-3	TRBJ2-1	NA
TGTGCCAGCAGTCCCCGGGCCAATGAGCAGTTCTTC	CASSPRANEQFF	NA	TRBV28	TRBJ2-1	NA
TGTGCCATCAGTGGCCGAGGGCGGGATTACAATGAGCAGTTCTTC	CAISGRGRDYNEQFF	NA	TRBV10-3	TRBJ2-1	NA
TGTGCCACCGGACCAGGTCTGGGACAGGGGAAAGAGACCCAGTACTTC	CATGPGLGQGKETQYF	NA	TRBV10-3	TRBJ2-5	TRBD1
TGCAGCGTTGCGGACGGACGCAGGAAGCAGTACTTC	CSVADGRRKQYF	many	TRBV29-1	TRBJ2-7	NA
TGTGCCAGCAGCTTACTCACAGGGGACCTTGCCTATGGCTACACCTTC	CASSLLTGDLAYGYTF	NA	TRBV7-9	TRBJ1-2	TRBD1
TGTGCCAGCAGCCAAGAGGCTTATGGGACTAGCGGTTCCTACAATGAGCAGTTCTTC	CASSQEAYGTSGSYNEQFF	NA	TRBV3-1	TRBJ2-1	TRBD2
TGCGCCAGCAGCCATATAGCGGGAGGCCGGAGTAACACCGGGGAGCTGTTTTTT	CASSHIAGGRSNTGELFF	NA	TRBV4-1	TRBJ2-2	TRBD2
TGTGCCACCAGCAGCAGGGGTGATGGAACCGGGGAGCTGTTTTTT	CATSSRGDGTGELFF	NA	TRBV15	TRBJ2-2	NA
TGTGCCAGCAGCGTAGCCTACAATGAGCAGTTCTTC	CASSVAYNEQFF	NA	TRBV9	TRBJ2-1	NA
TGCAGCTCCCGTGAGTATAGCGGGAGCTCCTACAATGAGCAGTTCTTC	CSSREYSGSSYNEQFF	few	TRBV29-1	TRBJ2-1	TRBD2
TGCAGTGCTAGAGGATCCGGGGGCGGGGGGAAAGGGTACGAGCAGTACTTC	CSARGSGGGGKGYEQYF	NA	TRBV20-1	TRBJ2-7	TRBD2
TGCGCCAGCAGCTTGGCAGTAACGGCAGGCGCGGCCCAGTACTTC	CASSLAVTAGAAQYF	many	TRBV5-1	TRBJ2-5	NA
TGCAGCGTTGAAGTCGCAGAGACCCAGTACTTC	CSVEVAETQYF	many	TRBV29-1	TRBJ2-5	NA
TGCGCCAGCAGCCAAGGACCGGGACAGGGGTTGACTGAAGCTTTCTTT	CASSQGPGQGLTEAFF	few	TRBV4-3	TRBJ1-1	TRBD1
TGTGCCAGCTCACCTGATAGTACAGATACGCAGTATTTT	CASSPDSTDTQYF	many	TRBV18	TRBJ2-3	NA
TGCAGCGTGCTGACAGGGAACGAGCAGTACTTC	CSVLTGNEQYF	few	TRBV29-1	TRBJ2-7	TRBD1
TGTGCCAGCAGCTACTCGACCGGGGCCTACGAGCAGTACTTC	CASSYSTGAYEQYF	few	TRBV12-3/TRBV12-4	TRBJ2-7	NA
TGTGCCAGCGGGAGGCGAGGCAACACAGATACGCAGTATTTT	CASGRRGNTDTQYF	many	TRBV6-5	TRBJ2-3	NA
TGTGCCAGCAGTCTCCAGAGATATTCACCCCTCCACTTT	CASSLQRYSPLHF	few	TRBV27	TRBJ1-6	NA
TGCAGTGCCTTTACGAACACCGGGGAGCTGTTTTTT	CSAFTNTGELFF	few	TRBV20-1	TRBJ2-2	NA
TGTGCCAGCAGCTTACTAGCGGGAGGTCATGAGCAGTTCTTC	CASSLLAGGHEQFF	NA	TRBV7-9	TRBJ2-1	TRBD2
TGTGCCAGCAGTTTAATACAGGGGGCCCGCAACGAGCAGTACTTC	CASSLIQGARNEQYF	NA	TRBV12-3/TRBV12-4	TRBJ2-7	TRBD1
TGTGCCACCCTGCCTGTGGCTAGCCCTGGGGATACGCAGTATTTT	CATLPVASPGDTQYF	few	TRBV6-7	TRBJ2-3	NA
TGCGCCAGCAGCTCCGGGACAGGGGACTACAATGAGCAGTTCTTC	CASSSGTGDYNEQFF	few	TRBV5-1	TRBJ2-1	TRBD1
TGTGCCAGCAGTGGAGAGTCGGGGCCGCACCAGCCCCAGCATTTT	CASSGESGPHQPQHF	NA	TRBV2	TRBJ1-5	NA
TGTGCCAGCTCACTAGCGGACTCCACAGATACGCAGTATTTT	CASSLADSTDTQYF	few	TRBV6-4	TRBJ2-3	TRBD2
TGCAGCGTTGCCCTGATGAGGGGGACAGCGAACACCGGGGAGCTGTTTTTT	CSVALMRGTANTGELFF	few	TRBV29-1	TRBJ2-2	TRBD1
TGCAGCGTGGATGGGACTAGCGGGCAGAGCTCCTACAATGAGCAGTTCTTC	CSVDGTSGQSSYNEQFF	many	TRBV29-1	TRBJ2-1	TRBD2
TGTGCCACCCGCGGAACATCGGGAGCGTTGGGTCCCGGGGAGCTGTTTTTT	CATRGTSGALGPGELFF	few	TRBV10-3	TRBJ2-2	NA